The clone carrying this T cell receptor (beta chain) was seen a handful of times. Its target is not known. The record originates from a study of cytotoxic CD8 clonotypes in ibrutinib-treated CLL. Study-wide findings and caveats: While tracking circulating CD8+ T-cell counts, baseline clonality exceeded that of age-matched healthy donors.

Target depth was 1 in 200,000 to 1 in 1 million T cells, about 10x per clonotype. Here immunoSEQ multiplex PCR was the method, and the copy in TCRdb shows in-frame clones only, minus some. The sample consists of more than 140,000 clones, 70% to 85% of them appearing once. CDR1 and CDR2 from the germline V gene are SNHLY and FYNNEI. CDR3 length equals 11 residues. The germline V and J ends were trimmed by 8 bases and 8 bases, with 12 bases remaining between them. Investigators sourced 1.5 to 2.5 micrograms of genomic DNA from cryopreserved PBMCs for TCR beta libraries. This rearrangement joins TRBV2 to TRBJ1-2; D gene ambiguous. The material sequenced was PBMCs, taken after 12 months of ibrutinib treatment. The sequence derives from a human donor with chronic lymphocytic leukemia. The CDR3, as DNA: TGTGCCAGCCGATTAGAGGCAGGCTACACCTTC. Protein: CASRLEAGYTF.